One and the same sample provided the 10 T cell receptor beta chains below, sequenced in a study of shared clonotypes between healthy human individuals. Measured with immunoSEQ multiplex PCR; TCRdb has only the in-frame clones, and not every one. The table has 490,000 or so clones, around three quarters seen once. Sequencing was carried out using PBMCs. The receptors originated from a woman between 35 and 50 years old in good health. Some clones in this sample may be carry-over from other donors' samples.

This sequence joins TRBV18 and TRBJ2-7; 7 bases align to TRBD1. CDR1 and CDR2 (germline): KGHSH, LQKENI. This CDR3 contains 15 residues. With 2 bases clipped from V and 4 bases from J, the junction kept 8 bases outside the gene matches. The DNA for the CDR3 is TGTGCCAGCTCACCAAGGGCAGGGGGTTTTTACGAGCAGTACTTC. Encoded protein: CASSPRAGGFYEQYF.

The chain combines TRBV25-1 with TRBJ2-5, with D possibly called TRBD1 or TRBD2 (5 bases each). CDR3 size: 12 residues. V was cut by 7 bases and J by 2 bases, with 8 bases left in between. Per germline, CDR1 MGHDK and CDR2 SYGVNS. CDR3 loop: CASTGPQETQYF. The CDR3 region has the DNA TGTGCCAGCACGGGACCTCAAGAGACCCAGTACTTC.

The chain employs TRBV28 and TRBJ1-1; D uncertain. With 4 bases removed from V and 0 bases from J, the gap between germline ends came to 18 bases. The CDR3 has 17 residues. The germline V gene has CDR1 MDHEN and CDR2 SYDVKM. CDR3 sequence (DNA): TGTGCCAGCAGTTCCCTTGGGAAGGCCCTCATGAACACTGAAGCTTTCTTT. It translates to CASSSLGKALMNTEAFF.

V gene TRBV7-9 combines with J gene TRBJ2-1, with 9 bases aligning to TRBD1. The ends lost 4 bases at V and 5 bases at J; junction bases unmatched: 3. The CDR3 is 14 amino acids. Germline-derived CDR1 and CDR2 are SEHNR and FQNEAQ (reference sequence). CDR3 in amino acids: CASSWGQGNNEQFF. The CDR3 nucleotides are TGTGCCAGCAGCTGGGGACAGGGAAACAATGAGCAGTTCTTC.

The gene calls are TRBV29-1 and TRBJ1-2; D not resolved. Trimming stripped 2 bases from V and 4 bases from J, with 2 bases between. CDR1 SQVTM and CDR2 ANQGSEA come from the germline V gene. The CDR3 totals 10 residues. The CDR3: CSVESYGYTF. CDR3 DNA: TGCAGCGTTGAAAGCTATGGCTACACCTTC.

The chain carries TRBV5-1 and TRBJ1-1; 7 nucleotides agree with TRBD1. With V trimmed by 4 bases and J by 3 bases, 6 bases remained unmatched. This CDR3 is 14 amino acids long. Germline CDR1 reads SGHRS; CDR2 reads YFSETQ. CDR3 DNA sequence: TGCGCCAGCAGCCCGGGACAGAGGGACACTGAAGCTTTCTTT. It codes for CASSPGQRDTEAFF.

The rearrangement links TRBV6-5 to TRBJ1-6; D remains unclear. This CDR3 is 16 amino acids long. V lost 3 bases, J lost 3 bases, and 12 bases lay in between. Per germline, CDR1 MNHEY and CDR2 SVGAGI. CDR3 region: CASSYNRRHYNSPLHF. For the CDR3, the DNA is TGTGCCAGCAGTTATAATAGACGGCACTATAATTCACCCCTCCACTTT.

The rearrangement links TRBV7-9 to TRBJ2-7, with 13 bases lining up with TRBD2. The length of the CDR3 is 16 residues. Germline V gene data show CDR1 as SEHNR and CDR2 as FQNEAQ (reference sequence). With V trimmed by 2 bases and J by 1 base, 2 bases remained unmatched. The CDR3 region has the DNA TGTGCCAGCAGCTTAAGGACTAGCGGGGGTTCCTACGAGCAGTACTTC. This sequence encodes CASSLRTSGGSYEQYF.

The chain couples TRBV9 to TRBJ1-4, with a weak D call TRBD1 (5 bases). V was trimmed by 0 bases and J by 5 bases, leaving 11 bases between them. Germline-derived CDR1 and CDR2 are SGDLS and YYNGEE. This CDR3 is built from 15 residues. The CDR3 protein is CASSVGGGGNEKLFF. In DNA form, the CDR3 reads TGTGCCAGCAGCGTAGGGGGCGGCGGCAATGAAAAACTGTTTTTT.

The chain employs TRBV30 and TRBJ1-1, with D possibly TRBD1 on 6 matching bases. Germline lookup yields CDR1 GTSNPN and CDR2 SVGIG (reference sequence). There are 13 residues in the CDR3. The ends were cut back, 5 bases at V and 3 bases at J, with 13 bases in the middle. Here the CDR3 reads CAWVQGGYTEAFF. CDR3 in DNA: TGTGCCTGGGTACAGGGAGGGTACACTGAAGCTTTCTTT.